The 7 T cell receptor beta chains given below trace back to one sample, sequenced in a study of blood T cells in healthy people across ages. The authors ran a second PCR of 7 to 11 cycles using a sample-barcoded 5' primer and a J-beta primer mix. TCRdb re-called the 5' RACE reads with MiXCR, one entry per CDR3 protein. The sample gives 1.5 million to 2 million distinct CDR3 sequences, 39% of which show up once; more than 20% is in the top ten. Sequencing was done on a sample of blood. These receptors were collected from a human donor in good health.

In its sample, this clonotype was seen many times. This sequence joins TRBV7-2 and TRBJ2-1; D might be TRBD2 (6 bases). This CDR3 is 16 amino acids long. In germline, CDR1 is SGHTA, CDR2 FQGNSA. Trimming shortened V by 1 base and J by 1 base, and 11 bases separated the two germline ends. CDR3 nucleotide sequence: TGTGCCAGCAGCTTAGTCGGGGGATGGTCCTACAATGAGCAGTTCTTC. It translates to CASSLVGGWSYNEQFF.

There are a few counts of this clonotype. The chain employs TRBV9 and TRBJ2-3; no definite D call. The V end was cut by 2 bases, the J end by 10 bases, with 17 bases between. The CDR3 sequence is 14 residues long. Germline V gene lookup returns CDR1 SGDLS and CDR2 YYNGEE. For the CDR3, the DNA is TGTGCCAGCAGCGTTGGCTCATCCCTTTTCTCGCAGTATTTT. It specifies CASSVGSSLFSQYF.

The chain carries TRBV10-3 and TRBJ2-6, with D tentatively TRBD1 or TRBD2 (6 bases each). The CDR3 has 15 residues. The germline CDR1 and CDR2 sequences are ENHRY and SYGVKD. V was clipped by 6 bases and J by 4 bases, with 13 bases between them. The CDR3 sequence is CAIRGRGEGANVLTF. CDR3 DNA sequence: TGTGCCATCAGGGGAAGGGGGGAAGGGGCCAACGTCCTGACTTTC.

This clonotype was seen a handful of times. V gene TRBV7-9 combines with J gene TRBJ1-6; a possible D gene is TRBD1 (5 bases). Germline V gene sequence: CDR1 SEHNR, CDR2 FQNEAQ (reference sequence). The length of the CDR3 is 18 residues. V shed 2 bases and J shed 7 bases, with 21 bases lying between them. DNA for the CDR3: TGTGCCAGCAGCTTACCGATACAGGAGGAGGTGGGCAATTCACCCCTCCACTTT. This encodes CASSLPIQEEVGNSPLHF.

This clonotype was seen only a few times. The CDR3 loop reads CASSLASYAIEQFF. CDR3 nucleotides: TGTGCCAGCAGCTTAGCGAGTTACGCGATCGAGCAGTTCTTC. The gene calls are TRBV7-2 and TRBJ2-1; D is ambiguous. The CDR3 is made up of 14 amino acids. The V end lost 0 bases, the J end lost 10 bases, and 13 bases lay between the germline ends. CDR1 and CDR2 (germline): SGHTA, FQGNSA.

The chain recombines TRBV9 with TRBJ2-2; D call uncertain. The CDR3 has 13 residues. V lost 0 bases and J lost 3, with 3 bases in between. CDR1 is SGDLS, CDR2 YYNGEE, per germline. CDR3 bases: TGTGCCAGCAGCGTAGCTCACACCGGGGAGCTGTTTTTT. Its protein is CASSVAHTGELFF.

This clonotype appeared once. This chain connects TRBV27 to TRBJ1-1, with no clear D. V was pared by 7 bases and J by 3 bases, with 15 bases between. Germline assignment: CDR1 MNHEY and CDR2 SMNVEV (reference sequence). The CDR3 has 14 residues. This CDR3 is CASTIARGYTEAFF. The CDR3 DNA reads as TGTGCCAGCACCATAGCCCGGGGTTACACTGAAGCTTTCTTT.